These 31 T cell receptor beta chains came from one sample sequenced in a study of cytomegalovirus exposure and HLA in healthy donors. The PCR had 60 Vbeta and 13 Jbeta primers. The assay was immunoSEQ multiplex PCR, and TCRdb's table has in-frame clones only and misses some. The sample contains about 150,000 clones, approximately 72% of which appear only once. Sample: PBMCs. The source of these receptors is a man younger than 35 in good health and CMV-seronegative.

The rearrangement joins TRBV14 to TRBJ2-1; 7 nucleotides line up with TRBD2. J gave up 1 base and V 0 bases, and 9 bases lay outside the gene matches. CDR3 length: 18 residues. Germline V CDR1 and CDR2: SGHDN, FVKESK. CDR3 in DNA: TGTGCCAGCAGCCAAGATCTAAGGGGCGGGAGATCCTACAATGAGCAGTTCTTC. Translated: CASSQDLRGGRSYNEQFF. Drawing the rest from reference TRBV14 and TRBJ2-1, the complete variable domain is EAGVTQFPSHSVIEKGQTVTLRCDPISGHDNLYWYRRVMGKEIKFLLHFVKESKQDESGMPNNRFLAERTGGTYSTLKVQPAELEDSGVYFCASSQDLRGGRSYNEQFFGPGTRLTVL.

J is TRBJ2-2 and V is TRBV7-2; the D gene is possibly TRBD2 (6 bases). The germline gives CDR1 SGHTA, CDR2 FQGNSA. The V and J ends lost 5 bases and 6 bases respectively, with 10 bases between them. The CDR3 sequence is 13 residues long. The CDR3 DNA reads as TGTGCCAGCAGCGTAGGGAGGTCCGGGGAGCTGTTTTTT. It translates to CASSVGRSGELFF.

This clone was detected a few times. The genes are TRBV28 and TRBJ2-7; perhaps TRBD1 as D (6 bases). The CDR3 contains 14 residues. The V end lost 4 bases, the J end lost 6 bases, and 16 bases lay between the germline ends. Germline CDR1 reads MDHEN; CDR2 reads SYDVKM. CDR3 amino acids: CASSSGGTGPEQYF. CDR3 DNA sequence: TGTGCCAGCAGTTCCGGAGGCACAGGGCCCGAGCAGTACTTC.

CDR3 sequence (DNA): TGTGCCAGCAGCTTTGGGACAGCCTACGAGCAGTACTTC. Its protein is CASSFGTAYEQYF. This chain links TRBV5-4 with TRBJ2-7; 7 nucleotides line up with TRBD1. With V trimmed by 2 bases and J by 2 bases, 1 base remained unmatched. The V gene's germline CDR1 is SGHNT and CDR2 YYREEE (reference sequence). There are 13 residues in the CDR3.

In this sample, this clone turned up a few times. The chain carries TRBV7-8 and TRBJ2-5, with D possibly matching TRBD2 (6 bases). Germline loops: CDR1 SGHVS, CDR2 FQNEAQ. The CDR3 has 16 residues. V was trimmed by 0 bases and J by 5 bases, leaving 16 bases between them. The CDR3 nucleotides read TGTGCCAGCAGCTTAGCGGGGCACCTTCGGGGGGAGACCCAGTACTTC. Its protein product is CASSLAGHLRGETQYF.

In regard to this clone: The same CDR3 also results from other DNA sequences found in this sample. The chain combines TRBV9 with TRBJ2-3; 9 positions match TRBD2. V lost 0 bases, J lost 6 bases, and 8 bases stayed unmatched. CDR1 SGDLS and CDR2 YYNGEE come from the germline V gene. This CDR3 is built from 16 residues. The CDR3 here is CASSVGLAEVEDTQYF. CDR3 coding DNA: TGTGCCAGCAGCGTAGGACTAGCGGAGGTGGAGGATACGCAGTATTTT. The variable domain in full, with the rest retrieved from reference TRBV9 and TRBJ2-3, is DSGVTQTPKHLITATGQRVTLRCSPRSGDLSVYWYQQSLDQGLQFLIQYYNGEERAKGNILERFSAQQFPDLHSELNLSSLELGDSALYFCASSVGLAEVEDTQYFGPGTRLTVL.

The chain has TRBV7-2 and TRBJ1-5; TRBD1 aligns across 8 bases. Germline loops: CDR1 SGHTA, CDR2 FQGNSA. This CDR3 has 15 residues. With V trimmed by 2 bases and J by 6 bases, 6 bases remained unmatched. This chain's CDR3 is CASSLIRGRGQPQHF. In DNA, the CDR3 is TGTGCCAGCAGCTTAATCAGGGGGCGTGGTCAGCCCCAGCATTTT.

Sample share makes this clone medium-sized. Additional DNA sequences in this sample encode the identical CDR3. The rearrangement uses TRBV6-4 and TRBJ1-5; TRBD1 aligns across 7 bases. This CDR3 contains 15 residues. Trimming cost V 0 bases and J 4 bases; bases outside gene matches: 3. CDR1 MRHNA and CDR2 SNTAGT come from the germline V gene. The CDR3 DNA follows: TGTGCCAGCAGTGACTCGGCAGGGGGGAATCAGCCCCAGCATTTT. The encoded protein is CASSDSAGGNQPQHF.

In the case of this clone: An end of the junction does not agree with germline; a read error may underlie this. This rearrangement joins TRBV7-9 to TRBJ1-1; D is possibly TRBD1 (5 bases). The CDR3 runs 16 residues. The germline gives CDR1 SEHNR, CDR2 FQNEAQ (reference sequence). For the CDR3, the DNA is TGTTCCAGCAGCGAATCGGGCGCGGGGCCGAACACTGAAGCTTTCTTT. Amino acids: CSSSESGAGPNTEAFF. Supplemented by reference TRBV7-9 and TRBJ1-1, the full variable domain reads DTGVSQNPRHKITKRGQNVTFRCDPISEHNRLYWYRQTLGQGPEFLTYFQNEAQLEKSRLLSDRFSAERPKGSFSTLEIQRTEQGDSAMYLCSSSESGAGPNTEAFFGQGTRLTVV.

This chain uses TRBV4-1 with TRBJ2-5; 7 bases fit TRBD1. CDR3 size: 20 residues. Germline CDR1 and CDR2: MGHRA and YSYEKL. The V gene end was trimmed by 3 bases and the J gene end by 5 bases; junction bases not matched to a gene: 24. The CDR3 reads CASSHTLPRSGQERAETQYF. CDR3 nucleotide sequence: TGCGCCAGCAGCCATACCCTTCCCCGCTCCGGACAGGAGAGAGCGGAGACCCAGTACTTC.

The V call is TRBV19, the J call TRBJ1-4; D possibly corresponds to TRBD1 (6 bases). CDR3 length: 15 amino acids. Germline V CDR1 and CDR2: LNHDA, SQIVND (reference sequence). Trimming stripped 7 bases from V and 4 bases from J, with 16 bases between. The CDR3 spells CASKPRKGVNEKLFF. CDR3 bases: TGTGCCAGTAAGCCGAGAAAGGGGGTTAATGAAAAACTGTTTTTT.

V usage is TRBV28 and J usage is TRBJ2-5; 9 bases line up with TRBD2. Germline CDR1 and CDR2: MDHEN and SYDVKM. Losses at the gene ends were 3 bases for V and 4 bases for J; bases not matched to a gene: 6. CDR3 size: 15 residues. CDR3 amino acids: CASSLASGNSETQYF. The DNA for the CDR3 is TGTGCCAGCAGTTTGGCTAGCGGGAACTCAGAGACCCAGTACTTC.

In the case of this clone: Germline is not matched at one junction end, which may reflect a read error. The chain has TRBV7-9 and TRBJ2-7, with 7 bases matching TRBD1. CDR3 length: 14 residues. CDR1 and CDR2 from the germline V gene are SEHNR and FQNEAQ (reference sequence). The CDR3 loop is CSSSYGQDSYEQYF. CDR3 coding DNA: TGTTCCAGCAGCTACGGACAGGACTCCTACGAGCAGTACTTC.

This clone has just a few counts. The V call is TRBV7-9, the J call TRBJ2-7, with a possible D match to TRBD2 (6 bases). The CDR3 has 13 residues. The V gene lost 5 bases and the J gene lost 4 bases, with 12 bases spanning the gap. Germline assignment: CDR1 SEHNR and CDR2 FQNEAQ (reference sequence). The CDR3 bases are TGTGCCAGCAGCCTTCCCCTAGCGTACGAGCAGTACTTC. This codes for CASSLPLAYEQYF.

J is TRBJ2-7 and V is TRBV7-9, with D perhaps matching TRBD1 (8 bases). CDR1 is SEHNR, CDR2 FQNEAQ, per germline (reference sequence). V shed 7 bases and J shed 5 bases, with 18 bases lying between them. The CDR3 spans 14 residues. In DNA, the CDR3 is TGTGCCAGCACCCTACAGGGGGGGTATGACGAGCAGTACTTC. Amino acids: CASTLQGGYDEQYF.

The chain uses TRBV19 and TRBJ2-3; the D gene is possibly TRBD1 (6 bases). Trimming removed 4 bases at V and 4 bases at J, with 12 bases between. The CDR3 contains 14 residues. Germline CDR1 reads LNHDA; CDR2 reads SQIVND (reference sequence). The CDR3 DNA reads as TGTGCCAGTAGTAGGCAGGGGATCCCAGATACGCAGTATTTT. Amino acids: CASSRQGIPDTQYF.

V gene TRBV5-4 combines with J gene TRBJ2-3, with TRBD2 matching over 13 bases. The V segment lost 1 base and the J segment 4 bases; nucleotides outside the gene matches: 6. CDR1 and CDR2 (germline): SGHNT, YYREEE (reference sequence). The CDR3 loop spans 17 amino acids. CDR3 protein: CASSLRLAGGESDTQYF. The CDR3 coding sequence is TGTGCCAGCAGCTTGAGACTAGCGGGAGGAGAGTCAGATACGCAGTATTTT.

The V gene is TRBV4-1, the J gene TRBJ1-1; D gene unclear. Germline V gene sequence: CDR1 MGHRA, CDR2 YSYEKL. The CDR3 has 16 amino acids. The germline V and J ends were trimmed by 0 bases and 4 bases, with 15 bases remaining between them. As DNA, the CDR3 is TGCGCCAGCAGCCAAGAACCCGGCGACACGATCACTGAAGCTTTCTTT. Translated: CASSQEPGDTITEAFF.

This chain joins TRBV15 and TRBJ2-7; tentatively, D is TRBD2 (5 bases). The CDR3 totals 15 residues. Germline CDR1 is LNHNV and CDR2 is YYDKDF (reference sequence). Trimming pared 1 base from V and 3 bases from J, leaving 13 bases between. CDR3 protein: CATSRGGPEIYEQYF. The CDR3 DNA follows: TGTGCCACCAGCAGAGGAGGGCCCGAAATCTACGAGCAGTACTTC.

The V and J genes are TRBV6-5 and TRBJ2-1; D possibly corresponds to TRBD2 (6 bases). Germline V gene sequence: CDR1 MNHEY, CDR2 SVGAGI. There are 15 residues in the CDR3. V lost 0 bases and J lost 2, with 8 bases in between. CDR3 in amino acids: CASSYSPSAYNEQFF. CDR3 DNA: TGTGCCAGCAGTTACTCGCCTAGCGCCTACAATGAGCAGTTCTTC.

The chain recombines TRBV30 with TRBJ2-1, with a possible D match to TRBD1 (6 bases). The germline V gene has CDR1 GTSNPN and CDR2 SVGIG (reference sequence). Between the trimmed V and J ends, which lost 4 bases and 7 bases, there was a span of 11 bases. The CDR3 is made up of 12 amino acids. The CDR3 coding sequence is TGTGCCTGGATGATCACAGGGAATGAGCAGTTCTTC. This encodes CAWMITGNEQFF.

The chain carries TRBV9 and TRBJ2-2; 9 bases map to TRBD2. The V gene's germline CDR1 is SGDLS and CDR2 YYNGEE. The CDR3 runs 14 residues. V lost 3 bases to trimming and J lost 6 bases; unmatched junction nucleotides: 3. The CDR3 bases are TGTGCCAGCAGCGGGGGCGGGAGGGCCGGGGAGCTGTTTTTT. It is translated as CASSGGGRAGELFF.

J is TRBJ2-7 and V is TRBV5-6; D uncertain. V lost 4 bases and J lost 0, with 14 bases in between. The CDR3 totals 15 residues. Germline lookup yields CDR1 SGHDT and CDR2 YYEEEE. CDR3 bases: TGTGCCAGCAGCCCCCATCCAAGGAGCTCCTACGAGCAGTACTTC. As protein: CASSPHPRSSYEQYF.

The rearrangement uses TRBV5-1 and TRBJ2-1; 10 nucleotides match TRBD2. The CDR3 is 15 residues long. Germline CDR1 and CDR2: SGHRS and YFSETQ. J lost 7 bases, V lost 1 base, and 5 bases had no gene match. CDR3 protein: CASSLLAGVENEQFF. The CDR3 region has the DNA TGCGCCAGCAGCTTGCTAGCGGGAGTCGAAAATGAGCAGTTCTTC.

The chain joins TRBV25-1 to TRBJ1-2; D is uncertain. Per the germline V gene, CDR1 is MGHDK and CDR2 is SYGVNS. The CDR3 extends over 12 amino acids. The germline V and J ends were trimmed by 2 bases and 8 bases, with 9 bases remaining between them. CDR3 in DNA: TGTGCCAGCAGTGAAAAGCGTCTGGGCTACACCTTC. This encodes CASSEKRLGYTF.

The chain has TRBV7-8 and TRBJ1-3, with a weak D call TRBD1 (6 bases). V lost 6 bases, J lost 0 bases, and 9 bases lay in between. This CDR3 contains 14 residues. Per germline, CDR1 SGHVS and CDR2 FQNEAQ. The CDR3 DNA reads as TGTGCCAGCAGGACGGACAGCTCTGGAAACACCATATATTTT. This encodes CASRTDSSGNTIYF.

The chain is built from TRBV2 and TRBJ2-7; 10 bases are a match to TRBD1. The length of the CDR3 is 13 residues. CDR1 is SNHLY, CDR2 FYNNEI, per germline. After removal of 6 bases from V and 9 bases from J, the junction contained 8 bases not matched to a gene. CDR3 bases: TGTGCCAGCAGAGATGGACAGGGGGTAGGGCAGTACTTC. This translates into CASRDGQGVGQYF.

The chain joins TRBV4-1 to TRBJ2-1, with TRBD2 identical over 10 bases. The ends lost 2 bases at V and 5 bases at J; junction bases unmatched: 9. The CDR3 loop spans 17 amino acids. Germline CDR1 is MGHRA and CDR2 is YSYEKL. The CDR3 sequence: CASSQKALAGENNEQFF. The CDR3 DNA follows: TGCGCCAGCAGCCAAAAGGCGCTAGCGGGAGAAAACAATGAGCAGTTCTTC.

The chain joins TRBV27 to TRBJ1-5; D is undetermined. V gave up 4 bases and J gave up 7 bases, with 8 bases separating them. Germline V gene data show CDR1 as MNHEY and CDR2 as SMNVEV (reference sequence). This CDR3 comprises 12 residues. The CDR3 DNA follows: TGTGCCAGCAGTTCCGCGGGCCAGCCCCAGCATTTT. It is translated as CASSSAGQPQHF.

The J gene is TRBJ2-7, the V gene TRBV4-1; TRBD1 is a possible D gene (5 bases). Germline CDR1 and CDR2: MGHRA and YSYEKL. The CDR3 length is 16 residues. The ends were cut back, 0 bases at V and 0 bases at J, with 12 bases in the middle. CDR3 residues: CASSQESAGNSYEQYF. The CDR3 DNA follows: TGCGCCAGCAGCCAAGAGTCGGCAGGGAACTCCTACGAGCAGTACTTC.

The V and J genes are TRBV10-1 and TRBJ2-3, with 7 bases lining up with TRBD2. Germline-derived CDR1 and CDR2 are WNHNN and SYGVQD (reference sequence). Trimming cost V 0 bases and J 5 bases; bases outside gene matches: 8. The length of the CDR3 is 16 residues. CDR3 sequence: CASSESTASGKDTQYF. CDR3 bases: TGCGCCAGCAGTGAGTCGACGGCTAGCGGAAAAGATACGCAGTATTTT.